These T cell receptor beta chains were read from a single sample in a study of shared clonotypes between healthy human individuals. Here immunoSEQ multiplex PCR was the method, and the copy in TCRdb shows in-frame clones only, minus some. Of 90,000 to 120,000 clones in the sample, 55% to 70% were seen once. The sample comprised memory CD8+ T cells sorted from blood. These receptors were obtained from a woman under 40 in good health. Each CDR3 is given with its conserved first and last residue. Fields, in order: V gene, CDR3 protein.

V: TRBV11-2; CDR3: CASSSRAEYLNEQFF
V: TRBV2; CDR3: CASSWESNQPQHF
V: TRBV28; CDR3: CASSFPLAGGRVGQETQYF
V: TRBV19; CDR3: CASSSRQGADEQYF
V: TRBV5-8; CDR3: CASSSTEDRIQQFF
V: TRBV6-6; CDR3: CASSKEGVQPQHF
V: TRBV7-9; CDR3: CASSLRDYQETQYF
V: TRBV6-5; CDR3: CASTPLAGDETQYF
V: TRBV28; CDR3: CASIHNEGDTQYF
V: TRBV11-2; CDR3: CASSSFRERGTYEQYF
V: TRBV9; CDR3: CASSVDRAGDEQYF
V: TRBV28; CDR3: CASSFPTGQLNTEAFF
V: TRBV5-1; CDR3: CASSLAASSYNEQFF
V: TRBV6-4; CDR3: CASSGTGGPLDTQYF
V: TRBV10-3; CDR3: CASSLQGDKSYEQYF
V: TRBV28; CDR3: CASVGWDEQFF
V: TRBV25-1; CDR3: CASSETTGTSTDTQYF
V: TRBV2; CDR3: CASSEVLPAGEYLDTQYF